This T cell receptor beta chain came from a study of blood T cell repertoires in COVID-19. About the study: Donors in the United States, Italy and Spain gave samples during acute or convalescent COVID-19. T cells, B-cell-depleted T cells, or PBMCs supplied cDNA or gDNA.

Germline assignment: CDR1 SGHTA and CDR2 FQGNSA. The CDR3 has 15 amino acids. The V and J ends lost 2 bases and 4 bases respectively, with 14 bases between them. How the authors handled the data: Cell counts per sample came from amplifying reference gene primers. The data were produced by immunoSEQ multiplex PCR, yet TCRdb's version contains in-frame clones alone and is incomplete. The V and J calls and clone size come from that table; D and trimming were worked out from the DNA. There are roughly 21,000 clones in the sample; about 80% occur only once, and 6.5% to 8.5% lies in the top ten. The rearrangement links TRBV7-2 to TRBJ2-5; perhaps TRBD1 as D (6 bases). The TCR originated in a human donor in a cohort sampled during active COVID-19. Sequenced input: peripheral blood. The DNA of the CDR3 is TGTGCCAGCAGCTTACCCTCAGGGGCCCGAGAGACCCAGTACTTC. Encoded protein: CASSLPSGARETQYF.